Sequencing of this T cell receptor beta chain was carried out in a study of radiotherapy plus CTLA-4 blockade in lung cancer. Study in general: With less than 40% of patients having disease control, objective responses were seen in approximately 19%. Regarding the study as a whole: Expansion of tumor-derived TCR clones was observed in blood after radiotherapy plus ipilimumab. Per reports, early blood T cell clone dynamics, plus interferon-beta, forecast response most strongly.

Assay: immunoSEQ multiplex PCR; the TCRdb copy retains only in-frame clones and omits some. The repertoire holds roughly 66,000 clones, with approximately 83% as singletons. Regarding this clone: What it binds is not known.

Chemo-refractory metastatic non-small-cell lung cancer patients received focal radiation with ipilimumab CTLA-4 blockade. The CDR3 is 17 residues long. Looked up from germline, CDR1 is MDHEN and CDR2 is SYDVKM. Trimming removed 7 bases from V and 4 bases from J, with 25 bases in between. The sample in question was peripheral blood, obtained from a patient treated with radiotherapy plus ipilimumab. The clonotype originates from a human donor with non-small cell lung cancer who had a partial response to radiotherapy plus ipilimumab. The chain employs TRBV28 and TRBJ2-5; D possibly corresponds to TRBD2 (7 bases). The CDR3, as DNA: TGTGCCAGCATCACGATATGGGGGGGGCGCCAGGGAGAGACCCAGTACTTC. It translates to CASITIWGGRQGETQYF. Complete variable domain (other parts from reference TRBV28 and TRBJ2-5): DVKVTQSSRYLVKRTGEKVFLECVQDMDHENMFWYRQDPGLGLRLIYFSYDVKMKEKGDIPEGYSVSREKKERFSLILESASTNQTSMYLCASITIWGGRQGETQYFGPGTRLLVL.